The rows below give T cell receptor beta chains drawn from one sample of a study of T cell changes during pregnancy in multiple sclerosis. Repertoires were generated with immunoSEQ multiplex PCR, while TCRdb's copy carries only in-frame clones and drops some. The sample carries 65,000 to 95,000 clones, over 75% recorded once. The sequences come from peripheral blood, collected before pregnancy. The receptors derive from a female donor with multiple sclerosis, enrolled in a pregnancy study. CDR3s include the opening cysteine and the closing phenylalanine or tryptophan. A D gene is named only where the DNA matches it firmly. Clone size is not always given. Where it is, it says once, few, many or a class for expanded clones.

TRBJ2-1 TRBV10-1 - - CASSERKGSLNEQFF TGCGCCAGCAGTGAAAGAAAGGGGTCGCTCAATGAGCAGTTCTTC
TRBJ2-1 TRBV5-1 - - CASSAQGVSYNEQFF TGCGCCAGCAGCGCCCAGGGCGTCTCCTACAATGAGCAGTTCTTC
TRBJ2-7 TRBV19 TRBD1 - CASSRSGAGGALGFEQYF TGTGCCAGTAGTCGAAGTGGGGCAGGGGGCGCACTGGGGTTCGAGCAGTACTTC
TRBJ2-7 TRBV2 TRBD1 - CASRGGTGPYEQYF TGTGCCAGCAGAGGTGGGACAGGGCCCTACGAGCAGTACTTC
TRBJ1-6 TRBV2 - once CASSGQNNSPLHF TGTGCCAGCAGTGGACAGAATAATTCACCCCTCCACTTT
TRBJ2-7 TRBV27 - - CASSLMVGTYEQYF TGTGCCAGCAGTTTAATGGTCGGTACCTACGAGCAGTACTTC
TRBJ2-5 TRBV5-1 TRBD1 - CASSRGQAQETQYF TGCGCCAGCAGCCGGGGACAGGCCCAAGAGACCCAGTACTTC
TRBJ2-1 TRBV2 - - CASSSLEAGSYNEQFF TGTGCCAGCAGTTCCCTTGAAGCCGGCTCCTACAATGAGCAGTTCTTC
TRBJ1-1 TRBV12-1 - - CASPGFLDTEAFF TGTGCCAGCCCGGGATTCCTTGACACTGAAGCTTTCTTT
TRBJ1-2 TRBV4-1 - - CASSLQDDARQSRGYTF TGCGCCAGCAGCCTTCAAGATGATGCCCGACAGTCGCGAGGCTACACCTTC
TRBJ1-4 TRBV4-1 TRBD1 - CASSQTGANEKLFF TGCGCCAGCAGCCAGACAGGGGCTAATGAAAAACTGTTTTTT
TRBJ1-5 TRBV19 - once CASSIRDRNQPQHF TGTGCCAGTAGTATCCGTGACAGAAATCAGCCCCAGCATTTT
TRBJ2-1 TRBV5-1 TRBD1 once CASSSGQGSYNEQFF TGCGCCAGCAGCTCCGGACAGGGTTCCTACAATGAGCAGTTCTTC
TRBJ1-1 TRBV2 - - CASSVRGTEAFF TGTGCCAGCAGTGTAAGAGGAACTGAAGCTTTCTTT
TRBJ1-1 TRBV6-1 - - CASSEREEAWNAEAFF TGTGCCAGCAGTGAAAGAGAAGAGGCTTGGAATGCTGAAGCTTTCTTT
TRBJ2-3 TRBV11-3 - - CASSWRGGADTQYF TGTGCCAGCAGTTGGAGGGGGGGCGCAGATACGCAGTATTTT
TRBJ2-5 TRBV29-1 - - CSVEGFWQQETQYF TGCAGCGTTGAAGGTTTTTGGCAACAAGAGACCCAGTACTTC
TRBJ2-5 TRBV9 - - CASSVGTRGRQETQYF TGTGCCAGCAGCGTGGGCACCAGGGGAAGACAAGAGACCCAGTACTTC
TRBJ2-7 TRBV4-2 TRBD1 - CASSRAGTGSAYGGYEQYF TGTGCCAGCAGCCGCGCCGGGACAGGGTCTGCCTACGGAGGCTACGAGCAGTACTTC
TRBJ1-5 TRBV7-9 - - CASSLGTGSRNQPQHF TGTGCCAGCAGCTTAGGCACAGGGAGTCGGAATCAGCCCCAGCATTTT
TRBJ2-3 TRBV27 - - CASSLRLSSTDTQYF TGTGCCAGCAGTCTCAGACTATCGAGCACAGATACGCAGTATTTT
TRBJ1-5 TRBV19 TRBD1 - CASITGDQPQHF TGTGCCAGTATCACAGGGGATCAGCCCCAGCATTTT
TRBJ2-2 TRBV2 TRBD2 - CASRPLSGRGTGELFF TGTGCCAGCAGGCCCTTATCCGGGAGGGGCACCGGGGAGCTGTTTTTT
TRBJ1-2 TRBV10-3 - - CATAQGYGYTF TGTGCCACTGCACAGGGCTATGGCTACACCTTC